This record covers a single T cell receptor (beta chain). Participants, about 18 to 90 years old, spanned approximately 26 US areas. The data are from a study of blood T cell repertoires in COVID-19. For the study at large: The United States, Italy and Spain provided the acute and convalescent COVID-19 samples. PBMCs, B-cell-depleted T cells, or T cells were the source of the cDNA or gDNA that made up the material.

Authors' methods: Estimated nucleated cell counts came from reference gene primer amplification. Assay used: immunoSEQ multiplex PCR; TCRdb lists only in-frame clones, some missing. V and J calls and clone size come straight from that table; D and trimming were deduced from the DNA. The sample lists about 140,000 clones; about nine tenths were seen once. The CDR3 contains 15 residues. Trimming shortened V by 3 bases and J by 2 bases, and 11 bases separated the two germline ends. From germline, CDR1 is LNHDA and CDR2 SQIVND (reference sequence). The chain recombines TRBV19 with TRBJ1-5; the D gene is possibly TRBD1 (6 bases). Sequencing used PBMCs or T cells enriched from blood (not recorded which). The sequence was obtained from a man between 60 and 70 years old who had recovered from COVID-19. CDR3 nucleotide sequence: TGTGCCAGTAGTATGGGGGCAGGGGGCAATCAGCCCCAGCATTTT. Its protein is CASSMGAGGNQPQHF.